This T cell receptor (beta chain) was captured by sequencing in a study of T cell responses to AZD1222 COVID-19 vaccine. The data were produced by immunoSEQ multiplex PCR, yet TCRdb's version contains in-frame clones alone and is incomplete. The sample holds more than 85,000 clones; over 85% are singletons and the top ten take about 2.5%. Only a few counts were recorded for this clone. The antigen is unknown. Study-level findings and limits: The study found Spike-specific TCR breadth and depth rose after two AZD1222 doses. Clonal diversity may have been underestimated in mostly white British donors.

Germline V lookup: CDR1 SGHRS, CDR2 YFSETQ. This CDR3 is 14 amino acids long. The V end was cut by 6 bases, the J end by 4 bases, with 16 bases between. This sequence was found in an adult who received the AZD1222 COVID-19 vaccine. The chain employs TRBV5-1 and TRBJ1-1; D is perhaps TRBD1 (5 bases). The sample here was peripheral blood, taken 28 days after the second AZD1222 dose. The CDR3 DNA follows: TGCGCCAGCACCCTAACCGGGGACGGCACTGAAGCTTTCTTT. Translation gives CASTLTGDGTEAFF.